The 19 T cell receptor beta chains listed next were all sequenced from one sample in a study of regulatory T cells in long-lasting Graves disease. Assembly of TCR beta libraries relied on iRepertoire HTBI primers together with Arm-PCR of CDR3 regions. Using its own MiXCR run on the multiplex PCR reads, TCRdb lists one record per CDR3 protein. The sample yields about 470,000 distinct CDR3 sequences, more than 12% seen once. Time point given: newly diagnosed GD, antithyroid drugs for less than 3 months. From RNA extracted from PBMCs, the TCR library was made. These data are also associated with another study on T cells in Graves' hyperthyroidism and ophthalmopathy.

The specimen comprised peripheral blood mononuclear cells (PBMCs), sampled at new diagnosis, from a patient treated with antithyroid drugs. These receptor sequences come from a woman in her thirties with Graves disease.

The sample holds a few counts of this clonotype. The genes are TRBV29-1 and TRBJ1-4, with a weak D call TRBD1 (5 bases). Germline V lookup: CDR1 SQVTM, CDR2 ANQGSEA. CDR3 size: 12 residues. V dropped 8 bases and J dropped 2 bases, with 9 bases sitting between them. CDR3 in amino acids: CSIQVTNEKLFF. CDR3 nucleotides: TGCAGCATACAGGTCACTAATGAAAAACTGTTTTTT.

This chain links TRBV7-9 with TRBJ1-2, with D possibly TRBD1 on 6 matching bases. The CDR3 extends over 17 amino acids. Germline loops: CDR1 SEHNR, CDR2 FQNEAQ (reference sequence). The V end was cut by 1 base, the J end by 3 bases, with 18 bases between. In DNA, the CDR3 is TGTGCCAGCAGCTTAGGGGTCCGGCAGGGGCGTTACTATGGCTACACCTTC. Translation gives CASSLGVRQGRYYGYTF.

This clonotype was counted ten times or more. The DNA of the CDR3 is TGTGCCAGCAGCTTGGGGCTAGCGGGAGGAGTGAACATTCAGTACTTC. It specifies CASSLGLAGGVNIQYF. This chain links TRBV5-6 with TRBJ2-4; 11 nucleotides match TRBD2. The V gene's germline CDR1 is SGHDT and CDR2 YYEEEE. The CDR3 is 16 residues long. V was clipped by 0 bases and J by 7 bases; unmatched bases: 6.

The chain recombines TRBV24-1 with TRBJ2-3, with unresolved D. Germline CDR1 and CDR2: KGHDR and SFDVKD. There are 12 residues in the CDR3. V lost 5 bases, J lost 2 bases, and 4 bases lay in between. CDR3 in amino acids: CATSAYTDTQYF. For the CDR3, the DNA is TGTGCCACCAGTGCCTACACAGATACGCAGTATTTT.

This clonotype was observed a few times. The V and J genes are TRBV7-9 and TRBJ2-2, with D maybe TRBD2 (7 bases). Germline-derived CDR1 and CDR2 are SEHNR and FQNEAQ (reference sequence). CDR3 length: 17 residues. Trimming took off 6 bases at V and 4 bases at J, with 21 bases between the two ends. This CDR3 is CASRPLVQGGVTGELFF. The CDR3 DNA sequence: TGTGCCAGCAGACCACTCGTCCAAGGGGGGGTCACCGGGGAGCTGTTTTTT.

About this clonotype itself: This may come from a read error, since a much larger clone is one base off. The chain uses TRBV7-6 and TRBJ2-1; D may correspond to TRBD1 or TRBD2 (5 bases each). The CDR3 consists of 17 residues. Germline V gene lookup returns CDR1 SGHVS and CDR2 FNYEAQ. The germline V and J ends were trimmed by 5 bases and 8 bases, with 25 bases remaining between them. The CDR3 bases are TGTGCCAGCAGCCTTCCCCCTTCCGGGACGATTGTCTATGAGCAGTTCTTC. It specifies CASSLPPSGTIVYEQFF.

This clonotype was recorded only once. A much larger clone differs by one base, so this may be a read error. V usage is TRBV27 and J usage is TRBJ2-5; D is unresolved. Germline assignment: CDR1 MNHEY and CDR2 SMNVEV (reference sequence). The CDR3 length is 13 residues. The chain's CDR3 is CANSHGDQETQYF. As DNA, the CDR3 is TGTGCCAACAGTCATGGGGACCAAGAGACCCAGTACTTC.

Worth noting for this clonotype: It may be a read error: a sequence one base away is much more abundant. This sequence joins TRBV7-6 and TRBJ2-3; 9 bases match TRBD1. CDR1 is SGHVS and CDR2 is FNYEAQ in the germline V gene. With V trimmed by 5 bases and J by 1 base, 4 bases remained unmatched. CDR3 length equals 15 residues. The CDR3 region has the DNA TGTGCCAGCAGCCAGACAGGGGGGGGCACAGATACGCAGTATTTT. This sequence encodes CASSQTGGGTDTQYF.

This clonotype has a handful of counts. The chain employs TRBV7-9 and TRBJ2-1; D is undetermined. The germline gives CDR1 SEHNR, CDR2 FQNEAQ (reference sequence). V lost 7 bases and J 4 bases, leaving 11 bases between the germline ends. This CDR3 is 13 amino acids long. As DNA, the CDR3 is TGTGCCAGCACCCAGTCCCTTTACAATGAGCAGTTCTTC. This encodes CASTQSLYNEQFF. Together with reference TRBV7-9 and TRBJ2-1, the CDR3 gives the full variable domain: DTGVSQNPRHKITKRGQNVTFRCDPISEHNRLYWYRQTLGQGPEFLTYFQNEAQLEKSRLLSDRFSAERPKGSFSTLEIQRTEQGDSAMYLCASTQSLYNEQFFGPGTRLTVL.

This clonotype was recorded many times. The chain carries TRBV7-2 and TRBJ2-1; unclear D gene. Trimming took 2 bases from V and 9 from J, leaving 11 bases between them. Germline CDR1 SGHTA, CDR2 FQGNSA. The CDR3 loop spans 13 amino acids. DNA of the CDR3: TGTGCCAGCAGCTTAATTCCCTTGGGTGAGCAGTTCTTC. Translating it yields CASSLIPLGEQFF.

This chain links TRBV5-1 with TRBJ2-5; 10 nucleotides line up with TRBD1. J lost 5 bases, V lost 4 bases, and 5 bases had no gene match. The CDR3 sequence is 14 residues long. Germline V lookup: CDR1 SGHRS, CDR2 YFSETQ. Written as DNA, the CDR3 is TGCGCCAGCAGCACCTTGGACAGGGGGGAGACCCAGTACTTC. The encoded protein is CASSTLDRGETQYF.

A word on this clonotype: A clone one base away is much larger, so this may be a read error. The chain employs TRBV27 and TRBJ2-1; 13 bases match TRBD2. CDR3 length: 19 amino acids. Looked up from germline, CDR1 is MNHEY and CDR2 is SMNVEV (reference sequence). CDR3 protein: CANSSRTSGSPSSYNEQFF. Written as DNA, the CDR3 is TGTGCCAACAGTTCCCGGACTAGCGGGAGCCCCAGCTCCTACAATGAGCAGTTCTTC.

In its sample, this clonotype was seen many times. The CDR3 nucleotides read TGTGCCAGCAGTTCTAGCGGGATCTCCTACGAGCAGTACTTC. It yields the protein CASSSSGISYEQYF. The rearrangement uses TRBV6-5 and TRBJ2-7; TRBD2 matches 9 bases. The CDR3 is 14 residues long. Germline V gene sequence: CDR1 MNHEY, CDR2 SVGAGI. V lost 4 bases and J lost 0; bases outside the gene matches: 1.

This clonotype was recorded many times. The chain is built from TRBV7-9 and TRBJ2-1, with D tentatively TRBD1 (6 bases). The CDR3 sequence is 14 residues long. The V and J ends lost 5 bases and 8 bases respectively, with 16 bases between them. Germline CDR1 and CDR2: SEHNR and FQNEAQ (reference sequence). This CDR3 reads CASSHPGTSDEQFF. The CDR3 DNA reads TGTGCCAGCAGCCATCCTGGGACAAGCGATGAGCAGTTCTTC.

The chain uses TRBV28 and TRBJ1-2, with D possibly being TRBD1 (6 bases). There are 16 residues in the CDR3. Trimming took off 3 bases at V and 4 bases at J, with 18 bases between the two ends. Germline CDR1 MDHEN, CDR2 SYDVKM. CDR3 in amino acids: CASSFNTGSGGYGYTF. The CDR3 nucleotides read TGTGCCAGCAGTTTTAACACAGGGAGTGGGGGCTATGGCTACACCTTC.

At least ten counts were recorded for this clonotype. The rearrangement uses TRBV7-3 and TRBJ2-1; D remains unclear. Per the germline V gene, CDR1 is SGHTA and CDR2 is FQGTGA. The CDR3 is 16 residues long. V was trimmed by 5 bases and J by 0 bases, leaving 14 bases between them. The CDR3 is CASSPSVRSSYNEQFF. Here the CDR3 DNA reads TGTGCCAGCAGCCCATCGGTCAGGAGCTCCTACAATGAGCAGTTCTTC.

Comment on this clonotype: This sequence may be a read error, since a much larger clone differs from it by one base. The chain has TRBV4-1 and TRBJ2-7; 7 bases line up with TRBD2. Germline V gene sequence: CDR1 MGHRA, CDR2 YSYEKL. The junction had 8 bases not matched to a gene; V was cut back by 4 bases and J by 5 bases. The CDR3 is made up of 14 amino acids. CDR3 region: CASSRTGGSHEQYF. As DNA, the CDR3 is TGCGCCAGCAGCCGGACTGGCGGGAGCCACGAGCAGTACTTC.

The sample holds many counts of this clonotype. The chain has TRBV27 and TRBJ1-1; the match to TRBD1 covers 9 bases. CDR1 is MNHEY and CDR2 is SMNVEV in the germline V gene (reference sequence). V shed 0 bases, J shed 5 bases, and the junction held 13 bases outside the gene matches. This CDR3 is built from 18 residues. CDR3 sequence (DNA): TGTGCCAGCAGTTTATCGATTCGAGGACAGGGGAGAGGAACTGAAGCTTTCTTT. Translating it yields CASSLSIRGQGRGTEAFF.

This clonotype was found many times. The genes are TRBV10-3 and TRBJ2-1; possible D gene TRBD2, 6 bases. CDR1 is ENHRY, CDR2 SYGVKD, per germline. The CDR3 has 15 amino acids. V dropped 0 bases and J dropped 7 bases, with 13 bases sitting between them. The CDR3 is CAISESGGVRNEQFF. The CDR3 DNA follows: TGTGCCATCAGTGAGTCGGGCGGGGTGAGGAATGAGCAGTTCTTC.